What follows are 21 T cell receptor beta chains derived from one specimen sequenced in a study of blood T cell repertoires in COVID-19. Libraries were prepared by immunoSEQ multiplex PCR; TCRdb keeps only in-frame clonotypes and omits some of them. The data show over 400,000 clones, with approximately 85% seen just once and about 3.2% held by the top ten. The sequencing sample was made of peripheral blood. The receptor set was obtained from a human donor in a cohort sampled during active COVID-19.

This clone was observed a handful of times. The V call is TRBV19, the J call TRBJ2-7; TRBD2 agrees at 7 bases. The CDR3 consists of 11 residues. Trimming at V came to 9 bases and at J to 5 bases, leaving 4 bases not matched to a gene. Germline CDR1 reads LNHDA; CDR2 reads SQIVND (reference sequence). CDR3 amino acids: CASGGYHEQYF. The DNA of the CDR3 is TGTGCCAGCGGGGGGTACCACGAGCAGTACTTC.

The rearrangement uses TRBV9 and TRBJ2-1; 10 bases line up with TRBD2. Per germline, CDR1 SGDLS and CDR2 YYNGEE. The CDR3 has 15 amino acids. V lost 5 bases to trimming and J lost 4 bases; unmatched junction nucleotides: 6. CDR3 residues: CASSDSSGGYNEQFF. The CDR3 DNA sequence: TGTGCCAGCAGTGATTCTAGCGGGGGATACAATGAGCAGTTCTTC.

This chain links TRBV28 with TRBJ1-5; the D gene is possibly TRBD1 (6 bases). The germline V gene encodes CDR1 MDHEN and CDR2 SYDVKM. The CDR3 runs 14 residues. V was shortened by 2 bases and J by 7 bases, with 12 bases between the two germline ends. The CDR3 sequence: CASSLVWGRQPQHF. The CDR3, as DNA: TGTGCCAGCAGTTTAGTATGGGGGCGGCAGCCCCAGCATTTT.

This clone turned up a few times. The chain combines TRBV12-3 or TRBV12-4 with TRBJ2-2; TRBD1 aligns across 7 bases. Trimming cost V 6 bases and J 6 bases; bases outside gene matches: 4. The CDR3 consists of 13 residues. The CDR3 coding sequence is TGTGCCAGCAGCAAGACAGGGTCCGGGGAGCTGTTTTTT. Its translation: CASSKTGSGELFF.

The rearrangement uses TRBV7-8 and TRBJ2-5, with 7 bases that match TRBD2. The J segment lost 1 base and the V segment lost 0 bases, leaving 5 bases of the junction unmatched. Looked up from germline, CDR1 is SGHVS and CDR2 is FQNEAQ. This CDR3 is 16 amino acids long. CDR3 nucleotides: TGTGCCAGCAGCTTAGCGCATCCGGGAGGCCAAGAGACCCAGTACTTC. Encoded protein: CASSLAHPGGQETQYF.

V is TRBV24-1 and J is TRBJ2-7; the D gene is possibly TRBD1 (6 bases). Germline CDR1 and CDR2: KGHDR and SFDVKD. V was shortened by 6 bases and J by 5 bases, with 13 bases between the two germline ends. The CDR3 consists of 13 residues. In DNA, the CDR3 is TGTGCCACCAGTCAGGGACATTTTGACGAGCAGTACTTC. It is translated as CATSQGHFDEQYF.

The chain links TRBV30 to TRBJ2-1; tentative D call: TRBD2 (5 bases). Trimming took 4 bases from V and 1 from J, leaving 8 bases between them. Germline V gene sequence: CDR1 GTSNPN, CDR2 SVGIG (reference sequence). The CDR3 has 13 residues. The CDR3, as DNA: TGTGCCTGGACCCGGGGTTCCTACAATGAGCAGTTCTTC. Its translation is CAWTRGSYNEQFF.

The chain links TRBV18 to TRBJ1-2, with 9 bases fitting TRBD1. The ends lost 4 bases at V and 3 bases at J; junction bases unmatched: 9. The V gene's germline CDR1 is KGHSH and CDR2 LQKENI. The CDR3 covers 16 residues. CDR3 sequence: CASSLDRGAWDYGYTF. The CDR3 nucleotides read TGTGCCAGCTCACTGGACAGGGGTGCTTGGGACTATGGCTACACCTTC. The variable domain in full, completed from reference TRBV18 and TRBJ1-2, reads NAGVMQNPRHLVRRRGQEARLRCSPMKGHSHVYWYRQLPEEGLKFMVYLQKENIIDESGMPKERFSAEFPKEGPSILRIQQVVRGDSAAYFCASSLDRGAWDYGYTFGSGTRLTVV.

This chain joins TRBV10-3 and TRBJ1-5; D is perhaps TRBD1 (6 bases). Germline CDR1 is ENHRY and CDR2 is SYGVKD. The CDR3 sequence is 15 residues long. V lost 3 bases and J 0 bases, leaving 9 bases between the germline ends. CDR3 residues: CAISERGNSNQPQHF. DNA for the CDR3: TGTGCCATCAGTGAAAGGGGGAATAGCAATCAGCCCCAGCATTTT.

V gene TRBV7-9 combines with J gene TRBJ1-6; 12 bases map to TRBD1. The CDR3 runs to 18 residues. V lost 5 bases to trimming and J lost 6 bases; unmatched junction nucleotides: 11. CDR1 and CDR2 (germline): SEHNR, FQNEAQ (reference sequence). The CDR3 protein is CASSLPRGQGALNSPLHF. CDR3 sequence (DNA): TGTGCCAGCAGCCTTCCCCGGGGACAGGGGGCGCTTAATTCACCCCTCCACTTT.

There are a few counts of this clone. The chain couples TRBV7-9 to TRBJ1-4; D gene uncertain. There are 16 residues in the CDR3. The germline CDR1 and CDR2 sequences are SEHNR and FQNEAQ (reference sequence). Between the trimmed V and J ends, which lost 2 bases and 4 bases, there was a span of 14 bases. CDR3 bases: TGTGCCAGCAGCTTAATTAATTACAGAGATAATGAAAAACTGTTTTTT. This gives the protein CASSLINYRDNEKLFF.

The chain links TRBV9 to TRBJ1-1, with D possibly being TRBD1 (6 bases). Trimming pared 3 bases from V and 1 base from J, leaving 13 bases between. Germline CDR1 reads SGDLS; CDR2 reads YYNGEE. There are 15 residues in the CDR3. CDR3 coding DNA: TGTGCCAGCAGCGCCTCACAGGGTCGGAACACTGAAGCTTTCTTT. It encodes CASSASQGRNTEAFF.

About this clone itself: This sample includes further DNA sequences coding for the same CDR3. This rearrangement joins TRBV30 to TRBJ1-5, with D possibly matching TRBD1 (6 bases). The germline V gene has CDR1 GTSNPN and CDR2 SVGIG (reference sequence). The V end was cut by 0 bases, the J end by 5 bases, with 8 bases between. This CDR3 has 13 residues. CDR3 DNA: TGTGCCTGGAGTGTAGGGGGGGATCAGCCCCAGCATTTT. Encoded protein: CAWSVGGDQPQHF.

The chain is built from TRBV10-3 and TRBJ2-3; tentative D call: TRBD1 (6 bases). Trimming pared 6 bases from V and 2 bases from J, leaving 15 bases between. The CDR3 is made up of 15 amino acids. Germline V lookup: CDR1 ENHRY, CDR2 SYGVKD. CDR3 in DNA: TGTGCCATCAGGTCCGGGACACAAATCACAGATACGCAGTATTTT. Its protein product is CAIRSGTQITDTQYF.

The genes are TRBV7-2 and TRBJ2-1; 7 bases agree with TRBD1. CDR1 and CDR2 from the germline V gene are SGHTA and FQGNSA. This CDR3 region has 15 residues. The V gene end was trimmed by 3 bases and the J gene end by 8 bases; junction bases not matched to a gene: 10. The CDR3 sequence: CASSFGTAEGDEQFF. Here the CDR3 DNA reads TGTGCCAGCAGCTTCGGGACAGCCGAGGGGGATGAGCAGTTCTTC.

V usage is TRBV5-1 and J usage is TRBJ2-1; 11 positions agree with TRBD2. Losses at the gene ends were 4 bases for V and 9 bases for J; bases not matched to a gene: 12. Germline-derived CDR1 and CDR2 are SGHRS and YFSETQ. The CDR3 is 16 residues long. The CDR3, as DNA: TGCGCCAGCAGCCCACAGGGGGTTAGCGGGAGGGCTGAGCAGTTCTTC. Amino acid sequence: CASSPQGVSGRAEQFF.

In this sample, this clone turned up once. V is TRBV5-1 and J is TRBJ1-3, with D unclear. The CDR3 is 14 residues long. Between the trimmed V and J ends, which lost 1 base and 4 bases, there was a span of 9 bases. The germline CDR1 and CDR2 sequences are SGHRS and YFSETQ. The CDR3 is CASSLSTEGNTIYF. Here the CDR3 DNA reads TGCGCCAGCAGCTTGAGCACCGAGGGAAACACCATATATTTT.

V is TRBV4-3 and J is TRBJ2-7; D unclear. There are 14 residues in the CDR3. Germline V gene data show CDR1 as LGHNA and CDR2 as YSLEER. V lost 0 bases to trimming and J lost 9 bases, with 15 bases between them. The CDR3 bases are TGCGCCAGCAGCCAAGATTCTGGCTTCGGCGGGCAGTACTTC. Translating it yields CASSQDSGFGGQYF.

CDR3 nucleotide sequence: TGCGCCAGCAGCTTAGACAGGTCTGGAAACACCATATATTTT. Translated: CASSLDRSGNTIYF. The chain has TRBV5-1 and TRBJ1-3; weak D call: TRBD1 (6 bases). CDR1 SGHRS and CDR2 YFSETQ come from the germline V gene. V was trimmed by 2 bases and J by 1 base, leaving 7 bases between them. The CDR3 spans 14 residues.

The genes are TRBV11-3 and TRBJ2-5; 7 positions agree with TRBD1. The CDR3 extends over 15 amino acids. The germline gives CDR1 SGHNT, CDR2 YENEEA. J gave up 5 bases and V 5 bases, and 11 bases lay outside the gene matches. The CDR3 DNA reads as TGTGCCAGCAGCCCTCGACAGGGAAGGATGGAGACCCAGTACTTC. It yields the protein CASSPRQGRMETQYF.

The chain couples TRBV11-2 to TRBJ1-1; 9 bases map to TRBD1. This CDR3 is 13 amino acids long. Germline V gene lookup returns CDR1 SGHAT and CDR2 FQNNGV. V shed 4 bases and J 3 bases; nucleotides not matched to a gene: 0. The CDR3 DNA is TGTGCCAGCAGCTGGGACAGGGACACTGAAGCTTTCTTT. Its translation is CASSWDRDTEAFF.